The TCR beta chain described here comes from a study of T-cell reconstitution after alpha-beta-depleted transplantation in children. Unique molecular identifiers featured in how the TCRbeta library was prepared. TCRdb processed the PCR reads anew with MiXCR; each CDR3 protein has one entry. The data show around 410,000 distinct CDR3 sequences, with approximately 11% seen just once and 4.5% to 6% held by the top ten. This CDR3 has 17 residues. V lost 1 base and J 4 bases, leaving 20 bases between the germline ends. Germline V CDR1 and CDR2: SGHRS, YFSETQ. The origin of this receptor is a human donor who donated a stem cell graft to a child with acute myeloid leukemia. This material consisted of PBMCs from the stem cell graft donor, taken from the stem cell graft. This rearrangement joins TRBV5-1 to TRBJ2-5, with D maybe TRBD2 (7 bases). The CDR3 region is CASSLQGAPAGAETQYF. DNA for the CDR3: TGCGCCAGCAGCTTGCAAGGGGCCCCGGCGGGGGCAGAGACCCAGTACTTC.